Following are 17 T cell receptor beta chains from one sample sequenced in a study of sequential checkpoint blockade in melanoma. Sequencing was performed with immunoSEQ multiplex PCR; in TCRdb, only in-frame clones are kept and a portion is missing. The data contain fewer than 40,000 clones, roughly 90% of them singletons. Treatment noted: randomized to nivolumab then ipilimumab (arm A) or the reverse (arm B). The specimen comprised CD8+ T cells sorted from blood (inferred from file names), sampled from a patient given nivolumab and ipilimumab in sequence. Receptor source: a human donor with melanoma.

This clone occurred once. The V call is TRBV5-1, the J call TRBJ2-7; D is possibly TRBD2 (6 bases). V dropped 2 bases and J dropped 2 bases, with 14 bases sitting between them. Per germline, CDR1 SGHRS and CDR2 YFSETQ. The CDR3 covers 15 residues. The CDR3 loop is CASSFSGEKTYEQYF. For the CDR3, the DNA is TGCGCCAGCAGCTTTTCGGGGGAGAAGACCTACGAGCAGTACTTC.

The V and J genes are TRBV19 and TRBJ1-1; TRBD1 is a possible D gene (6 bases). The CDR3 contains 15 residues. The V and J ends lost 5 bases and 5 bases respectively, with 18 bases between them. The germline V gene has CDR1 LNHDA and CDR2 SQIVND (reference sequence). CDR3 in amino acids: CASSLQGRGWTEAFF. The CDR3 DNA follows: TGTGCCAGTAGTTTGCAGGGGAGGGGTTGGACTGAAGCTTTCTTT.

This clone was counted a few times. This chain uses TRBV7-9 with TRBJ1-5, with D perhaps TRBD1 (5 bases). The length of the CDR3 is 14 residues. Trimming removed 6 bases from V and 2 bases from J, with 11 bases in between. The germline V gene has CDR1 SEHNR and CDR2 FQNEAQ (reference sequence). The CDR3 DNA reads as TGTGCCAGCAGTCAATCGACAGGCAATCAGCCCCAGCATTTT. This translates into CASSQSTGNQPQHF.

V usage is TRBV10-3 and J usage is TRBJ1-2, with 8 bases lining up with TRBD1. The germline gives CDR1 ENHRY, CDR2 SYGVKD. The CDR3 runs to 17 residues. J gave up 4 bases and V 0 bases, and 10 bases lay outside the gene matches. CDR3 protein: CAISESKQGVYSYGYTF. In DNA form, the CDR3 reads TGTGCCATCAGTGAGTCGAAACAGGGGGTGTACTCCTATGGCTACACCTTC.

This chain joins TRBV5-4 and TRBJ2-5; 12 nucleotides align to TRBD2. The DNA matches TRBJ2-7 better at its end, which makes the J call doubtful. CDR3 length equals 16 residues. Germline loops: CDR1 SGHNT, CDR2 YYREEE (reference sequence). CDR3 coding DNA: TGTGCCAGCAGCTGGGGACTAGCGGGTAGCTCCTACGAGCAGTACTTC. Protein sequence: CASSWGLAGSSYEQYF.

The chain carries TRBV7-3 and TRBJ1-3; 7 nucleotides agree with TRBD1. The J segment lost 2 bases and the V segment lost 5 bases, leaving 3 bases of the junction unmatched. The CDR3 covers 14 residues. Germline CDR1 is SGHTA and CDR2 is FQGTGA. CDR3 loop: CASSPDRAGNTIYF. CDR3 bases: TGTGCCAGCAGCCCAGACAGGGCTGGAAACACCATATATTTT.

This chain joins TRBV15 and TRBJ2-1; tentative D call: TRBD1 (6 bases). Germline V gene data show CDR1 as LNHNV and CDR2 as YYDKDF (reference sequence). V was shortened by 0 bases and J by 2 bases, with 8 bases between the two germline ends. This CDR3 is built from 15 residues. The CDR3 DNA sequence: TGTGCCACCAGCAGAGACAGGGGAACCTACAATGAGCAGTTCTTC. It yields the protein CATSRDRGTYNEQFF.

The CDR3 sequence: CASTSRFSGANVLTF. CDR3 coding DNA: TGTGCCAGCACATCCCGGTTCTCTGGGGCCAACGTCCTGACTTTC. The rearrangement uses TRBV27 and TRBJ2-6; no reliable D call. CDR1 is MNHEY, CDR2 SMNVEV, per germline (reference sequence). The CDR3 totals 15 residues. V lost 7 bases to trimming and J lost 0 bases, with 10 bases between them. Looking up the rest from reference TRBV27 and TRBJ2-6 gives the full variable domain: EAQVTQNPRYLITVTGKKLTVTCSQNMNHEYMSWYRQDPGLGLRQIYYSMNVEVTDKGDVPEGYKVSRKEKRNFPLILESPSPNQTSLYFCASTSRFSGANVLTFGAGSRLTVL.

The CDR3 here is CASSVGAGASNEQFF. The CDR3 bases are TGTGCCAGCAGCGTAGGAGCGGGAGCTAGTAATGAGCAGTTCTTC. The rearrangement uses TRBV9 and TRBJ2-1, with 8 bases that match TRBD2. The CDR3 extends over 15 amino acids. CDR1 SGDLS and CDR2 YYNGEE come from the germline V gene. V lost 0 bases and J lost 7; bases outside the gene matches: 6. Filled out from reference TRBV9 and TRBJ2-1, the complete variable domain reads DSGVTQTPKHLITATGQRVTLRCSPRSGDLSVYWYQQSLDQGLQFLIQYYNGEERAKGNILERFSAQQFPDLHSELNLSSLELGDSALYFCASSVGAGASNEQFFGPGTRLTVL.

CDR3 in amino acids: CASSLDGDRTGNTIYF. CDR3 sequence (DNA): TGCGCCAGCAGCTTGGATGGAGACAGAACTGGAAACACCATATATTTT. This sequence joins TRBV5-1 and TRBJ1-3, with a possible D match to TRBD1 (5 bases). With 0 bases removed from V and 2 bases from J, the gap between germline ends came to 12 bases. Germline lookup yields CDR1 SGHRS and CDR2 YFSETQ. This CDR3 contains 16 residues.

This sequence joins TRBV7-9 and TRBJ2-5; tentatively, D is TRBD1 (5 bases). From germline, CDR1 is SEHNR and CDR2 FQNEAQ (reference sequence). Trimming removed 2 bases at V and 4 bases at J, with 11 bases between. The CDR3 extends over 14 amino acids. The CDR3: CASSLQGVAETQYF. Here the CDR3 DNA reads TGTGCCAGCAGCTTACAGGGTGTGGCAGAGACCCAGTACTTC.

CDR3 amino acids: CASSQDRYGLGSQPQHF. In DNA, the CDR3 is TGCGCCAGCAGCCAAGATCGATACGGGCTGGGGAGTCAGCCCCAGCATTTT. This rearrangement joins TRBV4-1 to TRBJ1-5; D is uncertain. The germline V gene has CDR1 MGHRA and CDR2 YSYEKL. The germline V and J ends were trimmed by 0 bases and 6 bases, with 18 bases remaining between them. The CDR3 runs to 17 residues.

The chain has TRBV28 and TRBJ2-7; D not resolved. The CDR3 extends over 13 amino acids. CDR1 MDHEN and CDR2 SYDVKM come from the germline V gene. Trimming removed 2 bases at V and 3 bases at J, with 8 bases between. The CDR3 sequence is CASSLVRSYEQYF. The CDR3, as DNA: TGTGCCAGCAGTTTAGTTAGGAGCTACGAGCAGTACTTC.

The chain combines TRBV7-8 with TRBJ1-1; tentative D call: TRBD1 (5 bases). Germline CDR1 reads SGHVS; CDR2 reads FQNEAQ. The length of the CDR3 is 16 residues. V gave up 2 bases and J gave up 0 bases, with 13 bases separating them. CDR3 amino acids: CASSLTVPGMNTEAFF. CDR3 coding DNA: TGTGCCAGCAGCTTAACGGTTCCAGGGATGAACACTGAAGCTTTCTTT.

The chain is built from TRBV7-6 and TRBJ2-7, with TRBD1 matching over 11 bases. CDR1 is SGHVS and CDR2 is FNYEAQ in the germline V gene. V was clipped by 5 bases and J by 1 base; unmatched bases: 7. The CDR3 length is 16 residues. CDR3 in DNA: TGTGCCAGCAGCACCCCCGGGACAGGGGGTTCCTACGAGCAGTACTTC. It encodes CASSTPGTGGSYEQYF.

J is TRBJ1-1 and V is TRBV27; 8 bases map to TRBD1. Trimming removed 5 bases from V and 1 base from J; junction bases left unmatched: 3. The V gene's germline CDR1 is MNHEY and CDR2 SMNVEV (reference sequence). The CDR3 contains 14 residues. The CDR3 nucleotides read TGTGCCAGCAGTACCAGGGGGCCGAACACTGAAGCTTTCTTT. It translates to CASSTRGPNTEAFF.

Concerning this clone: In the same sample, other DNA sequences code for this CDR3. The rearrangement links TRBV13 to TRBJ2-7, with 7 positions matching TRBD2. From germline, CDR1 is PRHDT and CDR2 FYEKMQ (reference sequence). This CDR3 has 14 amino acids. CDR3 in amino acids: CASRPRGRDYEQYV. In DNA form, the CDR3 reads TGTGCCAGCAGACCTAGGGGACGGGACTACGAGCAGTATGTC.